Listed below are T cell receptor beta chains from one sample, sequenced in a study of Tregs in tolerant kidney transplant recipients. Only in-frame clones appear in the TCRdb table, and some are missing; sequencing was by immunoSEQ multiplex PCR. The table records 100,000 to 150,000 clones, about 90% of them present only once. Sequencing was carried out using CD4+ T cells from blood. The receptor set was obtained from a human donor in good health. CDR3s include the opening cysteine and the closing phenylalanine or tryptophan. D genes are given only for firm matches. The listing skips clone size in some rows; elsewhere it reads once, few, many or a size class.

size: .; D: .; V: TRBV11-3; J: TRBJ1-2; CDR3: CASSPGPGDPYTF; DNA: TGTGCCAGCAGCCCAGGGCCAGGGGACCCCTACACCTTC
size: .; D: .; V: TRBV5-1; J: TRBJ2-7; CDR3: CASSLDRDSYEQYF; DNA: TGCGCCAGCAGCTTGGATCGGGATTCCTACGAGCAGTACTTC
size: once; D: .; V: TRBV28; J: TRBJ1-5; CDR3: CASSPRGSNQPQHF; DNA: TGTGCCAGCAGTCCCCGGGGGTCCAATCAGCCCCAGCATTTT
size: .; D: TRBD2; V: TRBV15; J: TRBJ2-7; CDR3: CATSRGVSGRMNEQYF; DNA: TGTGCCACCAGCAGAGGGGTTAGCGGGAGAATGAACGAGCAGTACTTC
size: .; D: .; V: TRBV6-5; J: TRBJ1-2; CDR3: CASSSTSYGYTF; DNA: TGTGCCAGCAGTTCAACCTCATATGGCTACACCTTC
size: .; D: .; V: TRBV5-1; J: TRBJ1-1; CDR3: CASGPQAQWGSNTEAFF; DNA: TGCGCCAGCGGGCCCCAGGCCCAGTGGGGTTCGAACACTGAAGCTTTCTTT
size: .; D: TRBD1; V: TRBV5-6; J: TRBJ1-5; CDR3: CASSTDRTSNQPQHF; DNA: TGTGCCAGCAGCACGGACAGGACGAGCAATCAGCCCCAGCATTTT
size: .; D: .; V: TRBV29-1; J: TRBJ2-5; CDR3: CSAGHGRSETQYF; DNA: TGCAGCGCCGGACACGGCCGTTCGGAGACCCAGTACTTC
size: .; D: TRBD1; V: TRBV18; J: TRBJ1-5; CDR3: CASSPRNTAGTGGRQPQHF; DNA: TGTGCCAGCTCACCACGAAATACGGCCGGGACAGGGGGCCGGCAGCCCCAGCATTTT
size: .; D: .; V: TRBV10-2; J: TRBJ2-5; CDR3: CASSVEIWGQETQYF; DNA: TGCGCCAGCAGTGTCGAAATCTGGGGCCAAGAGACCCAGTACTTC
size: .; D: TRBD1; V: TRBV12-5; J: TRBJ2-2; CDR3: CASGSPRQGTLPGELFF; DNA: TGTGCTAGTGGTTCGCCCCGACAGGGGACCCTCCCCGGGGAGCTGTTTTTT
size: .; D: .; V: TRBV5-8; J: TRBJ1-5; CDR3: CASSLLKGNDQPQHF; DNA: TGTGCCAGCAGCCTTCTTAAGGGCAACGATCAGCCCCAGCATTTT
size: .; D: .; V: TRBV19; J: TRBJ1-1; CDR3: CASSPRRVGRDTEAFF; DNA: TGTGCCAGTAGTCCCCGTAGGGTGGGGAGGGACACTGAAGCTTTCTTT
size: .; D: .; V: TRBV18; J: TRBJ2-1; CDR3: CASSSSARSSYNEQFF; DNA: TGTGCCAGCTCAAGCTCGGCTAGGAGCTCCTACAATGAGCAGTTCTTC
size: .; D: .; V: TRBV6-5; J: TRBJ1-3; CDR3: CASSYGAGSGNTIYF; DNA: TGTGCCAGCAGTTACGGGGCAGGGTCTGGAAACACCATATATTTT
size: .; D: .; V: TRBV10-3; J: TRBJ1-1; CDR3: CAISAGTEAFF; DNA: TGTGCCATCAGTGCCGGGACTGAAGCTTTCTTT
size: .; D: TRBD2; V: TRBV18; J: TRBJ2-7; CDR3: CASSQSSGPLCF; DNA: TGTGCCAGCTCCCAGAGTAGCGGGCCTCTGTGCTTC
size: .; D: .; V: TRBV5-4; J: TRBJ2-3; CDR3: CASSRDSTDTQYF; DNA: TGTGCCAGCAGCCGGGACTCCACAGATACGCAGTATTTT
size: .; D: TRBD2; V: TRBV19; J: TRBJ2-3; CDR3: CASSINLGLAVTDTQYF; DNA: TGTGCCAGTAGTATCAACTTGGGACTAGCGGTTACAGATACGCAGTATTTT
size: once; D: .; V: TRBV19; J: TRBJ1-2; CDR3: CASTRQAHYGYTF; DNA: TGTGCCAGTACAAGACAGGCCCACTATGGCTACACCTTC
size: .; D: TRBD2; V: TRBV5-6; J: TRBJ2-5; CDR3: CASSTQGTSGPPETQYF; DNA: TGTGCCAGCAGCACCCAAGGGACTAGCGGGCCCCCAGAGACCCAGTACTTC
size: .; D: .; V: TRBV7-9; J: TRBJ2-5; CDR3: CASGQRRETQYF; DNA: TGTGCCAGCGGTCAGAGGCGGGAGACCCAGTACTTC
size: .; D: .; V: TRBV13; J: TRBJ2-7; CDR3: CASSFLSTYEQYF; DNA: TGTGCCAGCAGCTTTTTATCTACCTACGAGCAGTACTTC
size: few; D: TRBD2; V: TRBV5-1; J: TRBJ2-1; CDR3: CASSGGGAYNEQFF; DNA: TGCGCCAGCAGTGGCGGGGGGGCCTACAATGAGCAGTTCTTC
size: .; D: .; V: TRBV10-1; J: TRBJ1-2; CDR3: CASRYRVKAPYGYTF; DNA: TGCGCCAGCAGATACAGGGTTAAAGCTCCCTATGGCTACACCTTC
size: .; D: .; V: TRBV5-1; J: TRBJ1-4; CDR3: CASSSGVGEKLFF; DNA: TGCGCCAGCAGCTCAGGAGTGGGGGAAAAACTGTTTTTT
size: once; D: TRBD2; V: TRBV9; J: TRBJ2-7; CDR3: CASSVGGSGTSREQYF; DNA: TGTGCCAGCAGCGTAGGGGGTAGCGGGACTTCTCGCGAGCAGTACTTC
size: .; D: .; V: TRBV11-2; J: TRBJ2-1; CDR3: CASSKGLMQFF; DNA: TGTGCCAGCAGCAAAGGACTAATGCAGTTCTTC
size: .; D: TRBD2; V: TRBV29-1; J: TRBJ2-5; CDR3: CSAKTSGRGQTQYF; DNA: TGCAGCGCTAAGACTAGCGGGAGAGGTCAGACCCAGTACTTC
size: once; D: .; V: TRBV7-9; J: TRBJ2-2; CDR3: CASSLSGRGPHAGELFF; DNA: TGTGCCAGCAGCTTAAGCGGGCGGGGACCTCACGCCGGGGAGCTGTTTTTT
size: .; D: .; V: TRBV2; J: TRBJ1-3; CDR3: CASSEPGNTIYF; DNA: TGTGCCAGCAGTGAGCCAGGAAACACCATATATTTT
size: .; D: TRBD2; V: TRBV18; J: TRBJ2-3; CDR3: CASSLTSGGPRGTDTQYF; DNA: TGTGCCAGCTCCCTCACTAGCGGGGGGCCCCGTGGCACAGATACGCAGTATTTT
size: .; D: .; V: TRBV10-3; J: TRBJ1-3; CDR3: CAISAVGNTIYF; DNA: TGTGCCATCAGTGCAGTCGGAAACACCATATATTTT
size: .; D: .; V: TRBV7-2; J: TRBJ1-1; CDR3: CASSLAPGDTEAFF; DNA: TGTGCCAGCAGCTTAGCGCCAGGAGACACTGAAGCTTTCTTT
size: .; D: .; V: TRBV5-4; J: TRBJ2-7; CDR3: CASSLVEGGEQYF; DNA: TGTGCCAGCAGCTTGGTGGAGGGAGGCGAGCAGTACTTC
size: .; D: .; V: TRBV5-8; J: TRBJ2-2; CDR3: CASRKVGRATGELFF; DNA: TGTGCCAGCAGAAAGGTTGGTCGAGCCACCGGGGAGCTGTTTTTT
size: .; D: .; V: TRBV5-5; J: TRBJ1-1; CDR3: CASSLQWANTEAFF; DNA: TGTGCCAGCAGCCTCCAGTGGGCGAACACTGAAGCTTTCTTT
size: once; D: .; V: TRBV18; J: TRBJ1-1; CDR3: CASSKNRDDTEAFF; DNA: TGTGCCAGCTCAAAAAACAGGGACGACACTGAAGCTTTCTTT
size: few; D: TRBD1; V: TRBV7-8; J: TRBJ1-5; CDR3: CASSPTRDSSNQPQHF; DNA: TGTGCCAGCAGCCCTACCCGGGACAGTAGCAATCAGCCCCAGCATTTT
size: .; D: .; V: TRBV30; J: TRBJ1-3; CDR3: CAWSSRSVPLGDTIYF; DNA: TGTGCCTGGAGCTCCCGTTCGGTCCCCCTCGGGGACACCATATATTTT
size: .; D: TRBD1; V: TRBV7-9; J: TRBJ2-2; CDR3: CASSPDRVNGELFF; DNA: TGTGCCAGCAGTCCCGACAGGGTTAACGGGGAGCTGTTTTTT
size: .; D: .; V: TRBV6-1; J: TRBJ2-1; CDR3: CASSGFWGGSYNEQFF; DNA: TGTGCCAGCAGTGGATTCTGGGGTGGCTCCTACAATGAGCAGTTCTTC
size: .; D: .; V: TRBV6-5; J: TRBJ1-2; CDR3: CASTWGHNYGYTF; DNA: TGTGCCAGCACCTGGGGGCACAACTATGGCTACACCTTC
size: once; D: .; V: TRBV15; J: TRBJ2-4; CDR3: CATSRDRDPTAKNIQYF; DNA: TGTGCCACCAGCAGAGATCGGGATCCAACAGCCAAAAACATTCAGTACTTC
size: .; D: TRBD2; V: TRBV18; J: TRBJ2-1; CDR3: CASSELAQNNEQFF; DNA: TGTGCCAGCTCAGAACTAGCGCAAAATAATGAGCAGTTCTTC
size: .; D: .; V: TRBV23-1; J: TRBJ1-1; CDR3: CASRTSSEGGTEAFF; DNA: TGCGCCAGCAGGACCTCATCCGAGGGGGGCACTGAAGCTTTCTTT
size: .; D: .; V: TRBV7-9; J: TRBJ1-2; CDR3: CASSLRSGAAINYGYTF; DNA: TGTGCCAGCAGCTTACGTTCCGGTGCAGCGATAAACTATGGCTACACCTTC
size: .; D: .; V: TRBV6-5; J: TRBJ1-2; CDR3: CASSGSAANYGYTF; DNA: TGTGCCAGCAGTGGAAGCGCGGCCAACTATGGCTACACCTTC
size: once; D: TRBD2; V: TRBV6-6; J: TRBJ2-5; CDR3: CASSFQAGTETQYF; DNA: TGTGCCAGCAGCTTTCAAGCGGGAACTGAGACCCAGTACTTC
size: .; D: TRBD1; V: TRBV6-1; J: TRBJ2-7; CDR3: CASILRQGSEQYF; DNA: TGTGCCAGCATCCTAAGACAGGGGAGCGAGCAGTACTTC
size: .; D: .; V: TRBV6-1; J: TRBJ2-7; CDR3: CASSEERSGPYEQYF; DNA: TGTGCCAGCAGTGAAGAGAGAAGCGGTCCCTACGAGCAGTACTTC
size: few; D: .; V: TRBV5-4; J: TRBJ1-3; CDR3: CASSGTRGNTIYF; DNA: TGTGCCAGCAGCGGAACCAGAGGAAACACCATATATTTT
size: once; D: .; V: TRBV18; J: TRBJ2-3; CDR3: CASSPSDGTDTQYF; DNA: TGTGCCAGCTCACCCTCGGACGGCACAGATACGCAGTATTTT